This TCR beta chain was sequenced in a study of cytomegalovirus exposure and HLA in healthy donors. Notes on the study in general: Analysis was carried out at a later point, and it linked a missense DCLRE1C variant to TCR beta V- and J-gene trimming. As a later analysis showed, several of the most significant clusters appeared to be linked to common viral pathogens.

Turning to this clone: What it binds is not known.

CDR1 SGHDT and CDR2 YYEEEE come from the germline V gene. This CDR3 has 13 residues. Trimming cost V 4 bases and J 1 base, with 8 bases left between them. Unrecorded immune exposures were likely, despite nominal health at sampling. Primers included in the PCR were 60 Vbeta and 13 Jbeta primers. The repertoire was sequenced with immunoSEQ multiplex PCR; TCRdb's copy has only in-frame clones and lacks some. The data show approximately 93,000 clones, nearly 80% seen once. The gene calls are TRBV5-6 and TRBJ1-2; D perhaps matches TRBD1 (5 bases). Specimen: PBMCs. The sequence was obtained from a woman aged 35 to 49 in good health and CMV-seronegative. The CDR3 reads CASSLDSNYGYTF. CDR3 DNA sequence: TGTGCCAGCAGCCTCGACAGTAACTATGGCTACACCTTC.